Below are 24 T cell receptor beta chains sequenced from a single sample in a study of long-term antiretroviral therapy in people with HIV (dated by TCRdb to the early 2020s). The immunoSEQ hsTCRB v3.0 assay was used at survey level resolution to sequence the TRB variable region. Drawn from immuneACCESS, this table holds only the in-frame rearrangements with V and J called that TCRdb kept. Clones are partly lost; checked studies trace under half to an unresolved V gene and leave the rest unexplained. The sample table records about 20,000 clones; 70% to 90% of these occur just once. Together, the top ten hold around 18% of the sample. The sequencing here drew on unsorted PBMCs, taken 0.6 years after starting antiretroviral therapy. All receptors derive from a woman between 18 and 29 years old with HIV.

V and J are TRBV11-3 and TRBJ2-2; D unresolved. V lost 1 base and J 4 bases, leaving 7 bases between the germline ends. The CDR3 totals 14 residues. Germline loops: CDR1 SGHNT, CDR2 YENEEA. The CDR3, as DNA: TGTGCCAGCAGCTTAGGGTACCTCACCGGGGAGCTGTTTTTT. Translated, it gives CASSLGYLTGELFF.

The chain uses TRBV11-2 and TRBJ1-2, with 9 bases lining up with TRBD1. The J segment lost 8 bases and the V segment lost 7 bases, leaving 8 bases of the junction unmatched. The CDR3 loop spans 13 amino acids. Germline values: CDR1 SGHAT, CDR2 FQNNGV. CDR3 in amino acids: CASIGTGSEGYTF. The CDR3 DNA reads TGTGCCAGCATCGGGACAGGGTCAGAAGGCTACACCTTC.

J is TRBJ2-3 and V is TRBV5-1; 10 bases are shared with TRBD2. Per germline, CDR1 SGHRS and CDR2 YFSETQ. Losses at the gene ends were 0 bases for V and 2 bases for J; bases not matched to a gene: 3. The CDR3 loop spans 16 amino acids. The CDR3 here is CASSLGTSGTTDTQYF. The DNA of the CDR3 is TGCGCCAGCAGCTTGGGGACTAGCGGAACCACAGATACGCAGTATTTT.

The table lists this clone with a count of one. The chain combines TRBV4-2 with TRBJ1-3; D call uncertain. The germline gives CDR1 LGHNA, CDR2 YNFKEQ. V dropped 3 bases and J dropped 4 bases, with 4 bases sitting between them. This CDR3 contains 12 residues. In DNA, the CDR3 is TGTGCCAGCAGCCAGCCAGGAAACACCATATATTTT. Translating it yields CASSQPGNTIYF.

The chain is built from TRBV19 and TRBJ2-3; TRBD2 matches 12 bases. Losses at the gene ends were 1 base for V and 2 bases for J; bases not matched to a gene: 1. CDR1 LNHDA and CDR2 SQIVND come from the germline V gene (reference sequence). The CDR3 consists of 16 residues. The CDR3 region has the DNA TGTGCCAGTAGTATAGGACTAGCGGGGGCCACAGATACGCAGTATTTT. Translated: CASSIGLAGATDTQYF.

This clone was counted a single time. The chain is built from TRBV7-9 and TRBJ1-2, with D unresolved. The V end was cut by 1 base, the J end by 2 bases, with 17 bases between. The germline gives CDR1 SEHNR, CDR2 FQNEAQ (reference sequence). The CDR3 sequence is 17 residues long. CDR3 region: CASSLVGSALLNYGYTF. For the CDR3, the DNA is TGTGCCAGCAGCTTAGTAGGGAGCGCTTTACTGAACTATGGCTACACCTTC.

Only one count was recorded for this clone. The DNA of the CDR3 is TGCGCCAGCAGCCCCGGGACAGCCTTCTATGGCTACACCTTC. Residues: CASSPGTAFYGYTF. The chain links TRBV5-1 to TRBJ1-2, with 7 bases matching TRBD1. Germline lookup yields CDR1 SGHRS and CDR2 YFSETQ. The CDR3 extends over 14 amino acids. The J segment lost 4 bases and the V segment lost 4 bases, leaving 7 bases of the junction unmatched.

The chain joins TRBV4-2 to TRBJ2-2; D call uncertain. CDR3 length: 13 residues. V lost 4 bases to trimming and J lost 8 bases, with 11 bases between them. CDR1 LGHNA and CDR2 YNFKEQ come from the germline V gene. The CDR3 loop is CASSLNLGGELFF. The CDR3 region has the DNA TGTGCCAGCAGCCTAAATCTGGGTGGGGAGCTGTTTTTT.

The chain uses TRBV5-1 and TRBJ2-3; TRBD1 matches 7 bases. V was clipped by 4 bases and J by 6 bases; unmatched bases: 11. The germline V gene encodes CDR1 SGHRS and CDR2 YFSETQ. The CDR3 has 15 amino acids. The CDR3, as DNA: TGCGCCAGCAGCGAAGGACAGGCGACACGGGATACGCAGTATTTT. It specifies CASSEGQATRDTQYF.

This chain uses TRBV7-9 with TRBJ1-1; D ambiguous. Germline lookup yields CDR1 SEHNR and CDR2 FQNEAQ (reference sequence). V gave up 3 bases and J gave up 3 bases, with 11 bases separating them. This CDR3 is 14 amino acids long. CDR3 coding DNA: TGTGCCAGCAGCTTGGGCGGGTTCGACACTGAAGCTTTCTTT. Translating gives CASSLGGFDTEAFF.

This clone was detected a few times. V usage is TRBV28 and J usage is TRBJ1-1; 7 positions match TRBD1. Germline V gene data show CDR1 as MDHEN and CDR2 as SYDVKM. V lost 2 bases and J lost 5; bases outside the gene matches: 5. The CDR3 is made up of 14 amino acids. The CDR3 bases are TGTGCCAGCAGTTTAAGGGGGCTGAGGACTGAAGCTTTCTTT. It codes for CASSLRGLRTEAFF.

The chain joins TRBV11-1 to TRBJ2-2, with D possibly matching TRBD2 (5 bases). Looked up from germline, CDR1 is SGHAT and CDR2 is FQDESV (reference sequence). This CDR3 contains 12 residues. V shed 8 bases and J shed 6 bases, with 10 bases lying between them. The CDR3 coding sequence is TGTGCCAGCTGGAGCGGTTCCGGGGAGCTGTTTTTT. It encodes CASWSGSGELFF.

The rearrangement uses TRBV2 and TRBJ1-2; no definite D call. CDR1 SNHLY and CDR2 FYNNEI come from the germline V gene. The CDR3 totals 14 residues. V was cut by 3 bases and J by 8 bases, with 16 bases left in between. CDR3 sequence: CASSDGPGLLGYTF. The CDR3 DNA is TGTGCCAGCAGTGACGGCCCAGGCTTATTGGGCTACACCTTC.

The rearrangement links TRBV30 to TRBJ1-4; D is perhaps TRBD1 (5 bases). Trimming took off 6 bases at V and 2 bases at J, with 7 bases between the two ends. This CDR3 has 12 residues. Germline assignment: CDR1 GTSNPN and CDR2 SVGIG (reference sequence). The DNA of the CDR3 is TGTGCCTGTGCAGGGACTAATGAAAAACTGTTTTTT. It translates to CACAGTNEKLFF.

V gene TRBV2 combines with J gene TRBJ2-7; possible D gene TRBD1, 5 bases. The germline gives CDR1 SNHLY, CDR2 FYNNEI. V gave up 7 bases and J gave up 5 bases, with 12 bases separating them. The CDR3 runs 12 residues. The CDR3 reads CASKWGADEQYF. In nucleotides, the CDR3 is TGTGCCAGCAAATGGGGCGCGGACGAGCAGTACTTC.

The chain recombines TRBV11-2 with TRBJ1-2; no clear D gene. Trimming removed 3 bases at V and 4 bases at J, with 21 bases between. Germline-derived CDR1 and CDR2 are SGHAT and FQNNGV. The CDR3 runs 17 residues. The CDR3 bases are TGTGCCAGCAGCTTGGGCCCTGACGGTTCGTTTATCTATGGCTACACCTTC. As protein: CASSLGPDGSFIYGYTF.

The V call is TRBV11-2, the J call TRBJ1-1, with TRBD1 matching over 10 bases. V lost 2 bases and J lost 2; bases outside the gene matches: 8. CDR3 length: 17 amino acids. Germline CDR1 reads SGHAT; CDR2 reads FQNNGV. CDR3 loop: CASSLPRQGAPNTEAFF. In DNA form, the CDR3 reads TGTGCCAGCAGCTTACCCAGACAGGGGGCGCCCAACACTGAAGCTTTCTTT. The variable domain in full, with the rest retrieved from reference TRBV11-2 and TRBJ1-1, is EAGVAQSPRYKIIEKRQSVAFWCNPISGHATLYWYQQILGQGPKLLIQFQNNGVVDDSQLPKDRFSAERLKGVDSTLKIQPAKLEDSAVYLCASSLPRQGAPNTEAFFGQGTRLTVV.

The rearrangement links TRBV7-2 to TRBJ2-7, with a weak D call TRBD1 (5 bases). This CDR3 is built from 14 residues. Germline CDR1 and CDR2: SGHTA and FQGNSA. Trimming pared 3 bases from V and 2 bases from J, leaving 11 bases between. The CDR3 nucleotides read TGTGCCAGCAGCTTGCTCCCACAGGCCTACGAGCAGTACTTC. Translating it yields CASSLLPQAYEQYF.

The chain links TRBV5-1 to TRBJ2-3, with 8 positions matching TRBD2. V dropped 7 bases and J dropped 5; count of bases not matched to a gene: 18. This CDR3 is 17 amino acids long. Germline CDR1 is SGHRS and CDR2 is YFSETQ. The CDR3 region is CASDSGRGRSLGDTQYF. The CDR3 DNA reads TGCGCCAGCGACTCCGGGAGGGGCCGATCACTTGGAGATACGCAGTATTTT.

J is TRBJ2-7 and V is TRBV9; 11 nucleotides align to TRBD1. After removal of 1 base from V and 9 bases from J, the junction contained 15 bases not matched to a gene. The CDR3 extends over 17 amino acids. Germline V lookup: CDR1 SGDLS, CDR2 YYNGEE. DNA of the CDR3: TGTGCCAGCAGCGTAAGTCACGGCTCGGGACAGGGGGTTGTGCAGTACTTC. It codes for CASSVSHGSGQGVVQYF.

The chain links TRBV6-1 to TRBJ1-2, with 8 bases that match TRBD1. CDR3 length: 14 amino acids. From germline, CDR1 is MNHNS and CDR2 SASEGT. With 4 bases clipped from V and 3 bases from J, the junction kept 4 bases outside the gene matches. CDR3 bases: TGTGCCAGCAGTGCAGGGGGCGCGGACTATGGCTACACCTTC. Its protein is CASSAGGADYGYTF.

The rearrangement links TRBV6-1 to TRBJ1-1, with D unresolved. The CDR3 has 13 residues. The ends were cut back, 5 bases at V and 6 bases at J, with 13 bases in the middle. Germline CDR1 and CDR2: MNHNS and SASEGT. The CDR3 sequence is CASSPRPRAEAFF. CDR3 in DNA: TGTGCCAGCAGTCCCAGACCGAGAGCTGAAGCTTTCTTT.

The chain links TRBV5-1 to TRBJ1-1; no clear D. Germline V CDR1 and CDR2: SGHRS, YFSETQ. With 2 bases removed from V and 3 bases from J, the gap between germline ends came to 5 bases. The CDR3 covers 12 residues. The CDR3 nucleotides read TGCGCCAGCAGCTTCGGGGACACTGAAGCTTTCTTT. Its translation is CASSFGDTEAFF.

This clone is medium-sized within its sample. The V gene is TRBV9, the J gene TRBJ2-5; D might be TRBD2 (6 bases). Germline CDR1 and CDR2: SGDLS and YYNGEE. There are 15 residues in the CDR3. V lost 3 bases and J 5 bases, leaving 17 bases between the germline ends. The CDR3 DNA sequence: TGTGCCAGCAGCGAGGGGACTTCTACGGATGAGACCCAGTACTTC. Encoded protein: CASSEGTSTDETQYF.